What follows is one T cell receptor (beta chain) and its context. Its antigen is unidentified. The data stem from a study of cytomegalovirus exposure and HLA in healthy donors. Study conclusions and caveats: TCR beta chains numbering some 160 were designated cytomegalovirus-associated. A link between a missense DCLRE1C variant and TCR beta V- and J-gene trimming emerged from a later analysis. Productive status was seen about 90% or about 30% of the time for most TCR beta V segments in an earlier analysis.

Amplification used 60 Vbeta primers and 13 Jbeta primers. Only in-frame clones appear in the TCRdb table, and some are missing; sequencing was by immunoSEQ multiplex PCR. The data contain 120,000 or so clones, about 80% of them singletons. Healthy bone marrow donors made up the donor group. This CDR3 has 16 amino acids. Germline V CDR1 and CDR2: SGHRS, YFSETQ. The junction had 7 bases not matched to a gene; V was cut back by 1 base and J by 1 base. Sequenced material: PBMCs. The chain couples TRBV5-1 to TRBJ2-7, with 8 bases that match TRBD1. The clonotype comes from a female donor in good health and CMV-seropositive. The CDR3 DNA is TGCGCCAGCAGCTTGCTTGGACAGGGTCAGTCCTACGAGCAGTACTTC. The encoded protein is CASSLLGQGQSYEQYF.